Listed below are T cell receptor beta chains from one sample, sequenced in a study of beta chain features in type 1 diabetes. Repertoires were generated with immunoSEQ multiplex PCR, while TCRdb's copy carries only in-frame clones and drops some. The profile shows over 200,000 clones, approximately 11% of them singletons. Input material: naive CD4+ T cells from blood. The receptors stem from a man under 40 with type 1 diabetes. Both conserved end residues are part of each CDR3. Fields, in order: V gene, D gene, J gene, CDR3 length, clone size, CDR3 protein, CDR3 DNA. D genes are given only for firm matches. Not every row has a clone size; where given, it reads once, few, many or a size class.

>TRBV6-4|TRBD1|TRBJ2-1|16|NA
CASSDRRDRSYNEQFF
TGTGCCAGCAGTGATAGGAGGGACAGGTCCTACAATGAGCAGTTCTTC
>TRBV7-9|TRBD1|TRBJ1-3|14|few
CASSRTGSGNTIYF
TGTGCCAGCAGCCGGACAGGGTCTGGAAACACCATATATTTT
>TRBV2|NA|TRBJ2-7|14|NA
CASTRQDWAYEQYF
TGTGCCAGCACTCGACAGGATTGGGCCTACGAGCAGTACTTC
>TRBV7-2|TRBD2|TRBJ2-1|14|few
CASSGSGGRDEQFF
TGTGCCAGCAGCGGTAGCGGGGGACGGGATGAGCAGTTCTTC
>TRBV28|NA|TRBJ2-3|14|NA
CASSLTTTPDTQYF
TGTGCCAGCAGCTTAACGACTACCCCCGATACGCAGTATTTT
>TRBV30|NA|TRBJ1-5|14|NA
CAWSRVGGNQPQHF
TGTGCCTGGAGTAGAGTAGGGGGCAATCAGCCCCAGCATTTT
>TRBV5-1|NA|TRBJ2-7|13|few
CASSLTSVYEQYF
TGCGCCAGCAGCTTGACCTCGGTCTACGAGCAGTACTTC
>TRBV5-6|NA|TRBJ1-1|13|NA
CASRGQLRPEAFF
TGTGCCAGCAGAGGACAGCTTAGACCTGAAGCTTTCTTT
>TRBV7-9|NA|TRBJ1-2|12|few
CASSPSSGGYTF
TGTGCCAGCAGCCCCTCCAGTGGTGGCTACACCTTC
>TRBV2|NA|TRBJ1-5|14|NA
CASSEPGQKQPQHF
TGTGCCAGCAGTGAACCCGGACAGAAGCAGCCCCAGCATTTT
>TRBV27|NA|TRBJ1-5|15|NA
CASRPIGQGNQPQHF
TGTGCCAGCAGACCCATTGGGCAGGGCAATCAGCCCCAGCATTTT
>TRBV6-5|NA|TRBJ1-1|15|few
CASSYSGRPNTEAFF
TGTGCCAGCAGTTACTCGGGCAGACCGAACACTGAAGCTTTCTTT
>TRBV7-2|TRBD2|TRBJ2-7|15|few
CASSFGGGPIYEQYF
TGTGCCAGCAGCTTCGGGGGGGGGCCAATCTACGAGCAGTACTTC
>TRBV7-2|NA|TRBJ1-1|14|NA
CASSFVPGDTEAFF
TGTGCCAGCAGCTTCGTTCCAGGCGACACTGAAGCTTTCTTT
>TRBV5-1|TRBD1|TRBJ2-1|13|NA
CASSPVTGDEQFF
TGCGCCAGCAGCCCAGTAACAGGGGATGAGCAGTTCTTC
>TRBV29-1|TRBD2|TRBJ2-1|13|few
CSVESGGYNEQFF
TGCAGCGTTGAATCGGGGGGCTACAATGAGCAGTTCTTC
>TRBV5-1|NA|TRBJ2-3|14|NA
CASSLVRETDTQYF
TGCGCCAGCAGCTTAGTCAGGGAAACAGATACGCAGTATTTT
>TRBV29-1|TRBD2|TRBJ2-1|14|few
CSGVGRGDGNEQFF
TGCAGTGGGGTAGGGCGGGGGGACGGAAATGAGCAGTTCTTC
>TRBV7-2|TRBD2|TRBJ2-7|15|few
CASSATGLATAEQYF
TGTGCCAGCAGCGCCACGGGACTAGCGACGGCCGAGCAGTACTTC
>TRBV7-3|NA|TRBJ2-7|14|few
CASSPGRGAYEQYF
TGTGCCAGCAGCCCCGGGCGGGGTGCCTACGAGCAGTACTTC
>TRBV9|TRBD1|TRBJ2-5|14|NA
CASSEQGQQETQYF
TGTGCCAGCAGCGAACAGGGGCAACAAGAGACCCAGTACTTC
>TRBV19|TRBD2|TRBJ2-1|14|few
CASNPSGSYNEQFF
TGTGCCAGTAATCCTAGCGGGTCCTACAATGAGCAGTTCTTC
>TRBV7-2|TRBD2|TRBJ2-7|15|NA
CASSLEISGGGEQYF
TGTGCCAGCAGCTTAGAAATTAGCGGGGGCGGCGAGCAGTACTTC
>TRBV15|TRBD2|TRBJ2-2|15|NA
CATSRGLANTGELFF
TGTGCCACCAGCAGGGGACTAGCTAACACCGGGGAGCTGTTTTTT
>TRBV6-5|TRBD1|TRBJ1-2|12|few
CASRYRGRGYTF
TGTGCCAGCAGATACAGGGGTCGGGGCTACACCTTC
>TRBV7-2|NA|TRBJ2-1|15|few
CASSKPGASYNEQFF
TGTGCCAGCAGCAAGCCGGGTGCCTCCTACAATGAGCAGTTCTTC
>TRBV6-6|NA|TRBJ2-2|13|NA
CASSQTYTGELFF
TGTGCCAGCAGCCAGACTTACACCGGGGAGCTGTTTTTT
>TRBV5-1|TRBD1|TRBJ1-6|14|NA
CASSPGTGVSPLHF
TGCGCCAGCAGCCCCGGGACAGGGGTTTCACCCCTCCACTTT
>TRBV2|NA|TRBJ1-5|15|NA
CAGSVGASGNQPQHF
TGTGCCGGATCTGTGGGGGCGTCAGGCAATCAGCCCCAGCATTTT
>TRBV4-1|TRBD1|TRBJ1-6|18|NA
CASSQRPRVEGANSPLHF
TGCGCCAGCAGCCAGCGTCCCCGGGTGGAGGGGGCGAATTCACCCCTCCACTTT
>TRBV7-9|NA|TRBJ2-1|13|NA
CASSPGGGNEQFF
TGTGCCAGCAGCCCCGGGGGAGGAAATGAGCAGTTCTTC
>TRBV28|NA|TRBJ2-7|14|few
CASILGGANYEQYF
TGTGCCAGCATCCTAGGGGGGGCTAACTACGAGCAGTACTTC
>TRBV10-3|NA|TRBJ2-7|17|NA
CAISESRLAVFSYEQYF
TGTGCCATCAGTGAGTCGAGGTTAGCGGTATTCTCCTACGAGCAGTACTTC
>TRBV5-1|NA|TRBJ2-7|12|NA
CASSPQGGEQYF
TGCGCCAGCAGCCCTCAGGGAGGCGAGCAGTACTTC
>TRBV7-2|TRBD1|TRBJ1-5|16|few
CASSLVARGSNQPQHF
TGTGCCAGCAGCTTAGTTGCCAGGGGGAGCAATCAGCCCCAGCATTTT
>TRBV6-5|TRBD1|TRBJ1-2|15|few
CASSRRGTGGLGYTF
TGTGCCAGCAGCCGGAGGGGGACAGGGGGCTTAGGCTACACCTTC
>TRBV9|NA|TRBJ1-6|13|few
CASSQEYNSPLHF
TGTGCCAGCAGCCAAGAGTATAATTCACCCCTCCACTTT
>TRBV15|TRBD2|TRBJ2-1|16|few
CATSREGGYSYNEQFF
TGTGCCACCAGCAGAGAGGGGGGGTACTCCTACAATGAGCAGTTCTTC
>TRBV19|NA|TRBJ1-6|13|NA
CASSQGYPSPLHF
TGTGCCAGTAGTCAGGGGTATCCATCACCCCTCCACTTT
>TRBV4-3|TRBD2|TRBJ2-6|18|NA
CASSQWDGGDSGANVLTF
TGCGCCAGCAGCCAGTGGGACGGGGGGGACTCTGGGGCCAACGTCCTGACTTTC